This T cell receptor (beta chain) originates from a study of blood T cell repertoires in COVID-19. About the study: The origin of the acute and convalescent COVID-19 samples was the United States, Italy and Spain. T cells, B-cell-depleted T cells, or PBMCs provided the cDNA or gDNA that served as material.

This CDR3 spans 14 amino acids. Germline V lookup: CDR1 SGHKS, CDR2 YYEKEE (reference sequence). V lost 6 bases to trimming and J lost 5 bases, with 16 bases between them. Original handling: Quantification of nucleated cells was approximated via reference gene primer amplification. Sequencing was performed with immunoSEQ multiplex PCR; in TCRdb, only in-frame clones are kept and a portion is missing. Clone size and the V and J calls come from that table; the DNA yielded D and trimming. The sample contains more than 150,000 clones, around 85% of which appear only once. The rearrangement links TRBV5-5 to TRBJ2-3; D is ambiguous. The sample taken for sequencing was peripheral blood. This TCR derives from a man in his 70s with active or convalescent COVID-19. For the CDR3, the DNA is TGTGCCAGCATCCTGGATCTGGGCAGAGATACGCAGTATTTT. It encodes CASILDLGRDTQYF.